These 23 T cell receptor beta chains share one sample of origin, sequenced in a study of shared clonotypes between healthy human individuals. CD45RO-negative, CCR7-selected cells formed the naive CD8 fraction, which excluded terminally differentiated effector memory CD45RA+ cells. The assay was immunoSEQ multiplex PCR, and TCRdb's table has in-frame clones only and misses some. This table holds some 2 million clones, 85% to 95% found once. Sequencing was performed on naive CD8+ T cells sorted from blood. The receptors stem from a man in his late teens or twenties in good health.

The rearrangement links TRBV12-5 to TRBJ2-1; TRBD2 might be the D (7 bases). CDR1 LGHNT and CDR2 FRNRAP come from the germline V gene. The CDR3 has 13 amino acids. Trimming took 11 bases from V and 1 from J, leaving 12 bases between them. CDR3 sequence reads: CAGEGGSYNEQFF. The CDR3 bases are TGTGCTGGGGAGGGGGGATCCTACAATGAGCAGTTCTTC.

This clone was observed once. The chain recombines TRBV27 with TRBJ2-2, with D perhaps TRBD2 (5 bases). V was shortened by 6 bases and J by 6 bases, with 14 bases between the two germline ends. This CDR3 is built from 14 residues. The germline V gene encodes CDR1 MNHEY and CDR2 SMNVEV (reference sequence). The CDR3 DNA sequence: TGTGCCAGCAGCCCCGAAGAGGGAGCCGGGGAGCTGTTTTTT. It specifies CASSPEEGAGELFF.

The genes are TRBV27 and TRBJ2-7; TRBD1 matches 8 bases. The CDR3 has 13 residues. From germline, CDR1 is MNHEY and CDR2 SMNVEV (reference sequence). J lost 0 bases, V lost 6 bases, and 1 base had no gene match. The CDR3 protein is CASRDRDSYEQYF. CDR3 nucleotides: TGTGCCAGCAGGGACAGGGACTCCTACGAGCAGTACTTC.

The chain recombines TRBV28 with TRBJ1-1; D gene ambiguous. Per the germline V gene, CDR1 is MDHEN and CDR2 is SYDVKM. Trimming took 8 bases from V and 1 from J, leaving 8 bases between them. The CDR3 runs to 12 residues. The CDR3 protein is CASRFANTEAFF. As DNA, the CDR3 is TGTGCCAGCCGCTTCGCGAACACTGAAGCTTTCTTT.

To note about this clone: This specimen includes other DNA sequences encoding the same CDR3. The rearrangement uses TRBV19 and TRBJ1-1, with 10 bases identical to TRBD1. J was trimmed by 2 bases and V by 5 bases; bases with no gene match: 2. The CDR3 is 14 amino acids. Germline values: CDR1 LNHDA, CDR2 SQIVND (reference sequence). The CDR3 sequence is CASSSTGGNTEAFF. CDR3 coding DNA: TGTGCCAGTAGTTCGACAGGGGGCAACACTGAAGCTTTCTTT.

V usage is TRBV29-1 and J usage is TRBJ2-7, with TRBD1 identical over 9 bases. Looked up from germline, CDR1 is SQVTM and CDR2 is ANQGSEA. The CDR3 is 14 residues long. Unmatched junction bases numbered 7, after V lost 3 bases and J lost 4 bases. In nucleotides, the CDR3 is TGCAGCGTTGATTCCGGGACAGGGAGGTACGAGCAGTACTTC. It encodes CSVDSGTGRYEQYF.

The rearrangement uses TRBV4-1 and TRBJ1-1; 7 nucleotides match TRBD1. CDR3 length equals 19 residues. Looked up from germline, CDR1 is MGHRA and CDR2 is YSYEKL. Trimming took 0 bases from V and 1 from J; bases not matched to a gene: 14. This CDR3 reads CASSQDPGTVRYRNTEAFF. Here the CDR3 DNA reads TGCGCCAGCAGCCAAGATCCGGGGACAGTGAGGTATCGGAACACTGAAGCTTTCTTT.

The chain has TRBV28 and TRBJ2-5; no reliable D call. Germline V gene sequence: CDR1 MDHEN, CDR2 SYDVKM. V lost 5 bases, J lost 5 bases, and 18 bases lay in between. The CDR3 runs to 15 residues. The CDR3 DNA follows: TGTGCCAGCAGTCCCGTGGACGGTGTCGTGGAGACCCAGTACTTC. It specifies CASSPVDGVVETQYF.

J is TRBJ1-6 and V is TRBV5-5; 8 bases are a match to TRBD1. J was trimmed by 0 bases and V by 1 base; bases with no gene match: 3. The CDR3 extends over 17 amino acids. Germline V lookup: CDR1 SGHKS, CDR2 YYEKEE (reference sequence). The CDR3 sequence: CASSLPGGSSYNSPLHF. CDR3 bases: TGTGCCAGCAGCTTGCCAGGGGGCAGCTCCTATAATTCACCCCTCCACTTT. Looking up the rest from reference TRBV5-5 and TRBJ1-6 gives the full variable domain: DAGVTQSPTHLIKTRGQQVTLRCSPISGHKSVSWYQQVLGQGPQFIFQYYEKEERGRGNFPDRFSARQFPNYSSELNVNALLLGDSALYLCASSLPGGSSYNSPLHFGNGTRLTVT.

This CDR3 reads CASRSRNYNEQFF. CDR3 sequence (DNA): TGTGCCAGCAGAAGTCGTAATTACAATGAGCAGTTCTTC. This chain links TRBV27 with TRBJ2-1; D is unclear. Germline V gene lookup returns CDR1 MNHEY and CDR2 SMNVEV (reference sequence). CDR3 size: 13 residues. V lost 6 bases, J lost 4 bases, and 10 bases lay in between.

This clone came up once. This chain joins TRBV4-2 and TRBJ2-3; 12 positions match TRBD2. CDR3 size: 17 residues. V shed 7 bases, J shed 0 bases, and the junction held 8 bases outside the gene matches. Germline lookup yields CDR1 LGHNA and CDR2 YNFKEQ. The CDR3, as DNA: TGTGCCAGCACGGCTCCGGGACTAGCGGGTAGCACAGATACGCAGTATTTT. It encodes CASTAPGLAGSTDTQYF.

This chain uses TRBV7-2 with TRBJ2-1; 10 bases match TRBD2. Germline lookup yields CDR1 SGHTA and CDR2 FQGNSA. After removal of 5 bases from V and 3 bases from J, the junction contained 7 bases not matched to a gene. The CDR3 has 16 amino acids. The CDR3 DNA follows: TGTGCCAGCAGCACGCTAGCGGGAGTGGGCTACAATGAGCAGTTCTTC. Translation: CASSTLAGVGYNEQFF.

The count of this clone is one. This rearrangement joins TRBV27 to TRBJ1-2, with D tentatively TRBD1 (5 bases). The germline V gene encodes CDR1 MNHEY and CDR2 SMNVEV (reference sequence). The V end lost 2 bases, the J end lost 3 bases, and 13 bases lay between the germline ends. This CDR3 has 15 residues. In DNA, the CDR3 is TGTGCCAGCAGTTTAGTCGGGACGGGATACTATGGCTACACCTTC. This codes for CASSLVGTGYYGYTF.

The CDR3 here is CASSFDRVNGYTF. The CDR3 region has the DNA TGTGCCAGCAGCTTTGACAGGGTTAATGGCTACACCTTC. The chain joins TRBV13 to TRBJ1-2; 7 bases align to TRBD1. After removal of 3 bases from V and 6 bases from J, the junction contained 4 bases not matched to a gene. Germline V lookup: CDR1 PRHDT, CDR2 FYEKMQ (reference sequence). CDR3 length: 13 residues.

The J gene is TRBJ1-2, the V gene TRBV7-9; TRBD1 agrees at 7 bases. CDR3 length equals 16 residues. Unmatched junction bases numbered 9, after V lost 1 base and J lost 4 bases. Germline assignment: CDR1 SEHNR and CDR2 FQNEAQ (reference sequence). In nucleotides, the CDR3 is TGTGCCAGCAGCTTAGGTCCCGGGACAGCTTTCTATGGCTACACCTTC. It encodes CASSLGPGTAFYGYTF.

V is TRBV11-2 and J is TRBJ2-1, with D perhaps TRBD2 (6 bases). This CDR3 has 18 residues. Germline CDR1 is SGHAT and CDR2 is FQNNGV. V was clipped by 0 bases and J by 2 bases, with 17 bases between them. This chain's CDR3 is CASSLDHVLKRAYNEQFF. As DNA, the CDR3 is TGTGCCAGCAGCTTAGATCATGTGCTAAAGCGGGCCTACAATGAGCAGTTCTTC.

V and J are TRBV6-6 and TRBJ1-1; no clear D. This CDR3 is 12 amino acids long. V was pared by 6 bases and J by 6 bases, with 11 bases between. The V gene's germline CDR1 is MNHNY and CDR2 SVGAGI (reference sequence). The CDR3 loop reads CASSPGSPEAFF. CDR3 nucleotide sequence: TGTGCCAGCAGCCCCGGGTCCCCTGAAGCTTTCTTT.

The gene calls are TRBV6-5 and TRBJ1-5, with D unresolved. Trimming pared 1 base from V and 7 bases from J, leaving 11 bases between. The CDR3 is 14 amino acids. The germline CDR1 and CDR2 sequences are MNHEY and SVGAGI. The chain's CDR3 is CASSYLGSAQPQHF. The CDR3, as DNA: TGTGCCAGCAGTTACTTAGGGTCAGCCCAGCCCCAGCATTTT.

V gene TRBV25-1 combines with J gene TRBJ2-2; 7 nucleotides match TRBD1. The CDR3 extends over 12 amino acids. Germline V gene lookup returns CDR1 MGHDK and CDR2 SYGVNS. V was pared by 9 bases and J by 8 bases, with 6 bases of the junction left unmatched. In nucleotides, the CDR3 is TGTGCCAGTGGGACAGCCGATGGGGAGCTGTTTTTT. Encoded protein: CASGTADGELFF.

V is TRBV13 and J is TRBJ2-2; TRBD1 matches at 7 bases. In germline, CDR1 is PRHDT, CDR2 FYEKMQ (reference sequence). Trimming cost V 2 bases and J 5 bases; bases outside gene matches: 5. This CDR3 comprises 15 residues. The CDR3 nucleotides are TGTGCCAGCAGCTTAACAGGGGAAGGTACCGGGGAGCTGTTTTTT. Translating gives CASSLTGEGTGELFF.

The J gene is TRBJ2-7, the V gene TRBV28; D possibly uses TRBD1 or TRBD2 (7 bases each). V lost 7 bases, J lost 6 bases, and 22 bases lay in between. The germline V gene has CDR1 MDHEN and CDR2 SYDVKM. CDR3 length equals 15 residues. Written as DNA, the CDR3 is TGTGCCAGCATACCTGGGGGGGACAGATTTGGCGAGCAGTACTTC. Encoded protein: CASIPGGDRFGEQYF. The variable domain in full, with the rest retrieved from reference TRBV28 and TRBJ2-7, is DVKVTQSSRYLVKRTGEKVFLECVQDMDHENMFWYRQDPGLGLRLIYFSYDVKMKEKGDIPEGYSVSREKKERFSLILESASTNQTSMYLCASIPGGDRFGEQYFGPGTRLTVT.

Only one count was recorded for this clone. The chain uses TRBV2 and TRBJ1-2; the D gene is possibly TRBD1 (5 bases). The CDR3 is 13 residues long. CDR1 is SNHLY and CDR2 is FYNNEI in the germline V gene. V lost 7 bases, J lost 5 bases, and 14 bases lay in between. CDR3 sequence reads: CASIGQGWYGYTF. The CDR3 region has the DNA TGTGCCAGCATCGGGCAGGGATGGTATGGCTACACCTTC.

This chain connects TRBV9 to TRBJ2-5, with a tentative D call TRBD2 (7 bases). Germline values: CDR1 SGDLS, CDR2 YYNGEE. CDR3 size: 12 residues. V lost 0 bases, J lost 9 bases, and 9 bases lay in between. The CDR3 protein is CASSVEGGPQYF. In DNA, the CDR3 is TGTGCCAGCAGCGTAGAGGGGGGGCCCCAGTACTTC.